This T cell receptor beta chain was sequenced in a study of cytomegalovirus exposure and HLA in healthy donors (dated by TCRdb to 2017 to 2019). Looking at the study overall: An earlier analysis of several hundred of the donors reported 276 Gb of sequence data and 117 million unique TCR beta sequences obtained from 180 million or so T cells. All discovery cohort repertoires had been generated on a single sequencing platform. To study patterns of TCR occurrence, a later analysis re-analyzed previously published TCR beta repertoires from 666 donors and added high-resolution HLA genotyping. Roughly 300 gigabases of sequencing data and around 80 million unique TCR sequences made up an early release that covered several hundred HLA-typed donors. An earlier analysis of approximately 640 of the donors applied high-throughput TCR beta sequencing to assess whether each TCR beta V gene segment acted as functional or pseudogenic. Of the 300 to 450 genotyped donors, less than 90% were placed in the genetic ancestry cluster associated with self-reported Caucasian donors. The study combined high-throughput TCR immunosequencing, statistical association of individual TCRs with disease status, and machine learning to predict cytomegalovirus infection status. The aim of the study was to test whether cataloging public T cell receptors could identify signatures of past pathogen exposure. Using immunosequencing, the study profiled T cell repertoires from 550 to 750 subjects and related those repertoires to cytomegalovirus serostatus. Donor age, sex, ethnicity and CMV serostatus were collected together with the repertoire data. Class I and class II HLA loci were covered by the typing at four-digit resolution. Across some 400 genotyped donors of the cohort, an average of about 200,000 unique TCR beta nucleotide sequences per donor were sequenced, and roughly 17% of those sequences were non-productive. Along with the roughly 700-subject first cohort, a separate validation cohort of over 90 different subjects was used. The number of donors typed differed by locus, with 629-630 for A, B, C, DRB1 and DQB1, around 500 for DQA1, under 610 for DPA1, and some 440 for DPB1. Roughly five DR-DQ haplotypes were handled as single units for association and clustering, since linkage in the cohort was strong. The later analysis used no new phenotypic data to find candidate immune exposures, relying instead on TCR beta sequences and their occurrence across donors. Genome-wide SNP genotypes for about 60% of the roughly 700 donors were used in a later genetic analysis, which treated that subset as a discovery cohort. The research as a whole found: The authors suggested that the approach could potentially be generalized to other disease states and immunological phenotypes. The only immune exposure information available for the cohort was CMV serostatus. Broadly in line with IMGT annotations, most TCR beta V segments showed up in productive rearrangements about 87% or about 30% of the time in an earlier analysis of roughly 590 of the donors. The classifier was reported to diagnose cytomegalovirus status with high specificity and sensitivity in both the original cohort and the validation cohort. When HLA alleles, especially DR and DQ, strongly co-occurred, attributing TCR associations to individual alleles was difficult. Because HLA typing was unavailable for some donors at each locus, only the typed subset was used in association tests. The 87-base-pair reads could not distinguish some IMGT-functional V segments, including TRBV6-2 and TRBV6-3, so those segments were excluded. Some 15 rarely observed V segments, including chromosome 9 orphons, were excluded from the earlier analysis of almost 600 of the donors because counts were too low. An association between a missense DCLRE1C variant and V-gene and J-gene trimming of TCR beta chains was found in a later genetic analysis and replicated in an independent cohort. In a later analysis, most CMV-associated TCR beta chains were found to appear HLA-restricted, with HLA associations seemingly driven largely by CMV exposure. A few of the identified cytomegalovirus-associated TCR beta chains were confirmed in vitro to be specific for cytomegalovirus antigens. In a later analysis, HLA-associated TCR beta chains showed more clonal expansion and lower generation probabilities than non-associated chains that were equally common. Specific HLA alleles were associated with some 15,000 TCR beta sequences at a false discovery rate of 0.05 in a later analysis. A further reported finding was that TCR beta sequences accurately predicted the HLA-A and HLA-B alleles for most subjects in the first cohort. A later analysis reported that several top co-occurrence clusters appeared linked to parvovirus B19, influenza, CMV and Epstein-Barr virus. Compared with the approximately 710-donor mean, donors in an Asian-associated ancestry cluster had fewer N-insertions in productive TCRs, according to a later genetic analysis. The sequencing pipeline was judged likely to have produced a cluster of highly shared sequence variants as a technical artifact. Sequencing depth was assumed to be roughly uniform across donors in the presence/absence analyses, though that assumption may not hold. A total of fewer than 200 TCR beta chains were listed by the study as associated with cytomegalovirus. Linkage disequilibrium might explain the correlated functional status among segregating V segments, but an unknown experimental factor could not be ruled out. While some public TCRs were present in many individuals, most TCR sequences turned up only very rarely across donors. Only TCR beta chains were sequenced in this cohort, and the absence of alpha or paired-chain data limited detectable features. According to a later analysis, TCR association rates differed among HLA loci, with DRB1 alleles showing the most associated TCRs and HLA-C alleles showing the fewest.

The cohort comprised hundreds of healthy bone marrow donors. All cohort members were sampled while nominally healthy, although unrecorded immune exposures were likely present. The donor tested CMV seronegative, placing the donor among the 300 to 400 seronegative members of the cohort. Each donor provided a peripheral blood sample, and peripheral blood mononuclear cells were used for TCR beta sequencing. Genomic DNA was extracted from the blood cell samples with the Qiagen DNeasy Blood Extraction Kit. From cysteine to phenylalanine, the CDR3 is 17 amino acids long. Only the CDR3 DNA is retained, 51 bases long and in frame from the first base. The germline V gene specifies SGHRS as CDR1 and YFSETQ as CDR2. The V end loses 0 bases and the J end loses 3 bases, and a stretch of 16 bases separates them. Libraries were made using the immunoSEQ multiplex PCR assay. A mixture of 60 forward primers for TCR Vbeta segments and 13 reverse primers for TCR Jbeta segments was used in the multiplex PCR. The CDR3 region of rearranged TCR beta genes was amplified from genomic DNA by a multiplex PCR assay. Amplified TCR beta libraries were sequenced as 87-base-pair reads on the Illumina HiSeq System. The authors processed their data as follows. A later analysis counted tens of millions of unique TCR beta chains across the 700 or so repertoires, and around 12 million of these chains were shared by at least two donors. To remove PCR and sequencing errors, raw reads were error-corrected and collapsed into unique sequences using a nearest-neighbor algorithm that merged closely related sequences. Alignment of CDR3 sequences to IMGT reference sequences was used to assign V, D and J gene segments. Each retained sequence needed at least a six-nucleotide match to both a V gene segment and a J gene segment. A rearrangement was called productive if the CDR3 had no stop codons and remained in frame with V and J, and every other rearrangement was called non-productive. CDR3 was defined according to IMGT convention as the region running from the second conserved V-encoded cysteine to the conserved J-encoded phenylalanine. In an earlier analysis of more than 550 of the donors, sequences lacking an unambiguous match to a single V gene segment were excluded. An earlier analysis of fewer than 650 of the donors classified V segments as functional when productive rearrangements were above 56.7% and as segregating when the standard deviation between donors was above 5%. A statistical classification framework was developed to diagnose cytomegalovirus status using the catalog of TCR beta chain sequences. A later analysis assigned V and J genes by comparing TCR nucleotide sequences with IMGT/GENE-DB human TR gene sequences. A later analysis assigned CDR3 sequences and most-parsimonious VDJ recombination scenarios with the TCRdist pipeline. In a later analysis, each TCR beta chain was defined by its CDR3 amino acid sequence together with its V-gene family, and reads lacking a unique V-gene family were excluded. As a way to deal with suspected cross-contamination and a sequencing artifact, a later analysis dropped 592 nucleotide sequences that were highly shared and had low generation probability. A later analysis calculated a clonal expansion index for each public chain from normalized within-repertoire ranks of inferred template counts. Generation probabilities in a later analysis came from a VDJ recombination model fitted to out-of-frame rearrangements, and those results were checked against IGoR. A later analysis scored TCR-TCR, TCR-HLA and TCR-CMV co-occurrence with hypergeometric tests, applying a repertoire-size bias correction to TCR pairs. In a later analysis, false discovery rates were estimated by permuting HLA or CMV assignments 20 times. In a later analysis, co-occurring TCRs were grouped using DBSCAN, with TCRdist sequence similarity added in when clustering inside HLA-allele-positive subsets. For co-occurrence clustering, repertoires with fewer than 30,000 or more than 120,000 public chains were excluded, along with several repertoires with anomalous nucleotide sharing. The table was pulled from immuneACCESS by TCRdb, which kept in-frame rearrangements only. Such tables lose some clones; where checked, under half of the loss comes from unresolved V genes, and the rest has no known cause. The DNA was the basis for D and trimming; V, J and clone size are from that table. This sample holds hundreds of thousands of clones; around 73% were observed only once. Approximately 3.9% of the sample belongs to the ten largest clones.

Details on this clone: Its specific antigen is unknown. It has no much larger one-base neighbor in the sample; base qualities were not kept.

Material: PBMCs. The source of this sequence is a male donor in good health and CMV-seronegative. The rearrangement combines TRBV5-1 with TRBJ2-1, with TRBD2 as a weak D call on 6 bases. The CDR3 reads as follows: CASSLGVRAGYYNEQFF. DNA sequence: TGCGCCAGCAGCTTGGGAGTGAGGGCGGGATACTACAATGAGCAGTTCTTC. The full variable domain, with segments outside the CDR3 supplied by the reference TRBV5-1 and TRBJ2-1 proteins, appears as KAGVTQTPRYLIKTRGQQVTLSCSPISGHRSVSWYQQTPGQGLQFLFEYFSETQRNKGNFPGRFSGRQFSNSRSEMNVSTLELGDSALYLCASSLGVRAGYYNEQFFGPGTRLTVL.